One sample yielded the 32 T cell receptor beta chains listed below, sequenced in a study of T cells in women clearing cervical HPV infection. Profiling relied on immunoSEQ multiplex PCR, and the TCRdb table lists in-frame clones only, not all of them. The sample table includes 20,000 to 25,000 clones. The sequenced material came from blood buffy coat. The receptors were sampled from a woman aged 18 to 75 with a cervical HPV16 infection that either progressed to CIN3+ or cleared (not recorded which).

Turning to this clone: The read ends 3 residues shy of where the CDR3 ends; the end is completed using the germline J gene. V gene TRBV7-2 combines with J gene TRBJ2-3; 7 bases match TRBD2. V lost 5 bases and J lost 1; bases outside the gene matches: 6. This CDR3 spans 15 amino acids. The V gene's germline CDR1 is SGHTA and CDR2 FQGNSA. CDR3 DNA (partial): TGTGCCAGCAGCCCCATCACTAGCGGCACAGATACG. This codes for CASSPITSGTDT. The CDR3, in full, reads CASSPITSGTDTQYF.

A remark on this clone: The CDR3 goes on 3 residues after the read ends, and that part is filled in from the germline J gene. This rearrangement joins TRBV5-1 to TRBJ1-1; D remains ambiguous. Germline CDR1 is SGHRS and CDR2 is YFSETQ. Trimming pared 2 bases from V and 4 bases from J, leaving 6 bases between. CDR3 length: 12 amino acids. The covered CDR3 bases are TGCGCCAGCAGCTTTTTCGGCACTGAA. Residues: CASSFFGTE. The CDR3 in its entirety is CASSFFGTEAFF.

In regard to this clone: From the germline J gene comes the end of the CDR3, since the read stops 3 residues before it. The V call is TRBV5-1, the J call TRBJ2-7; 9 positions agree with TRBD2. After removal of 4 bases from V and 3 bases from J, the junction contained 5 bases not matched to a gene. CDR1 is SGHRS, CDR2 YFSETQ, per germline. The CDR3 runs to 14 residues. CDR3 sequence: CASSQRTSVYEQYF. The DNA read from the CDR3 is TGCGCCAGCAGCCAACGGACTAGCGTCTACGAG.

Regarding this clone: The read is 3 residues too short to cover the CDR3 end, so that end is filled in from the germline J gene. The genes are TRBV14 and TRBJ2-3; 10 nucleotides line up with TRBD2. The CDR3 runs 19 residues. The germline V gene has CDR1 SGHDN and CDR2 FVKESK. Trimming cost V 4 bases and J 6 bases; bases outside gene matches: 19. The covered CDR3 bases are TGTGCCAGCAGCCTGGGCCGGCTAGCGGGGGCCGCACCTGGGGATACG. It is translated as CASSLGRLAGAAPGDT. The complete CDR3 sequence is CASSLGRLAGAAPGDTQYF.

Worth noting for this clone: From the germline J gene comes the end of the CDR3, since the read stops 3 residues before it. This chain uses TRBV10-2 with TRBJ2-7; TRBD2 might be the D (6 bases). Germline assignment: CDR1 WSHSY and CDR2 SAAADI. The CDR3 covers 12 residues. The V end lost 8 bases, the J end lost 3 bases, and 11 bases lay between the germline ends. Partial CDR3 DNA: TGCGCCAGCGGGACTTCCTACTACGAG. Translation: CASGTSYYE. Given in full, the CDR3 is CASGTSYYEQYF.

As for this clone: The read ends 3 residues shy of where the CDR3 ends; the end is completed using the germline J gene. The chain combines TRBV5-1 with TRBJ2-1; 10 bases line up with TRBD1. V shed 4 bases, J shed 8 bases, and the junction held 12 bases outside the gene matches. This CDR3 is built from 16 residues. The germline gives CDR1 SGHRS, CDR2 YFSETQ. The CDR3 bases that were read are TGCGCCAGCAGCCCTGGTGGGACAGGGGACTTCTATGAG. Translation gives CASSPGGTGDFYE. The whole CDR3 protein reads CASSPGGTGDFYEQFF.

Worth noting for this clone: The read terminates 3 residues ahead of where the CDR3 ends, so the germline J gene completes it. J is TRBJ1-4 and V is TRBV29-1; D gene unclear. Trimming removed 6 bases at V and 2 bases at J, with 16 bases between. CDR3 length: 15 amino acids. Germline lookup yields CDR1 SQVTM and CDR2 ANQGSEA. This chain's CDR3 is CSVTLTPGTNEKLFF. The CDR3 DNA, read in part, is TGCAGCGTGACCCTTACCCCCGGGACTAATGAAAAA.

Notes on this clone: The CDR3 end is not reached by the read, which stops 3 residues before it; the germline J gene fills it in. The gene calls are TRBV12-3 or TRBV12-4 and TRBJ2-1, with D unclear. CDR3 length: 12 residues. V gave up 6 bases and J gave up 8 bases, with 11 bases separating them. Partial CDR3 DNA: TGTGCCAGCAGCCCGTCACGGGATGAG. Protein sequence: CASSPSRDE. The full-length CDR3 reads as CASSPSRDEQFF.

CDR3 in amino acids: CASSQAIRRRRAGDTQYF. Partial CDR3 DNA: TGTGCCAGCAGCCAAGCGATCCGGCGACGAAGAGCAGGGGATACG. The V gene is TRBV14, the J gene TRBJ2-3, with a tentative D call TRBD1 (5 bases). The read halts 3 residues ahead of the CDR3 end, with the missing end drawn from the germline J gene. Germline assignment: CDR1 SGHDN and CDR2 FVKESK. This CDR3 is 18 amino acids long. V lost 1 base and J 6 bases, leaving 23 bases between the germline ends.

A remark on this clone: Coverage ceases 3 residues before the CDR3 finishes, and the germline J gene fills in the end. This sequence joins TRBV29-1 and TRBJ1-1; D is uncertain. The CDR3 length is 11 residues. V was clipped by 7 bases and J by 4 bases, with 10 bases between them. From germline, CDR1 is SQVTM and CDR2 ANQGSEA. The sequenced part of the CDR3 DNA is TGCAGCGCCGCGGAGAGCACTGAA. Protein: CSAAESTE. The CDR3 as a whole reads CSAAESTEAFF.

Comment on this clone: The CDR3 end falls 3 residues outside the read, so it is completed with the germline J gene. V usage is TRBV20-1 and J usage is TRBJ2-3, with 8 bases that match TRBD1. In germline, CDR1 is DFQATT, CDR2 SNEGSKA (reference sequence). The V segment lost 6 bases and the J segment 6 bases; nucleotides outside the gene matches: 11. The CDR3 extends over 14 amino acids. The CDR3 DNA, read in part, is TGCAGTGCGGGAGCGTGGCAGGGGGCCGATACG. Its translation: CSAGAWQGADT. In full, the CDR3 reads CSAGAWQGADTQYF.

Details on this clone: The read stops 3 residues short of the end of the CDR3; the missing end is completed from the germline J gene. The rearrangement links TRBV7-8 to TRBJ1-5, with 9 bases lining up with TRBD1. Germline-derived CDR1 and CDR2 are SGHVS and FQNEAQ. The CDR3 covers 18 residues. V shed 5 bases, J shed 0 bases, and the junction held 11 bases outside the gene matches. CDR3 bases read: TGTGCCAGCAGCCGAACCGGGACAGGGTATAGTAGCAATCAGCCC. Amino acid sequence: CASSRTGTGYSSNQP. The entire CDR3 protein is CASSRTGTGYSSNQPQHF.

As to this clone: The read ends 3 residues shy of where the CDR3 ends; the end is completed using the germline J gene. V is TRBV19 and J is TRBJ1-4; 7 bases fit TRBD1. Per germline, CDR1 LNHDA and CDR2 SQIVND (reference sequence). Trimming took 6 bases from V and 5 from J; bases not matched to a gene: 3. This CDR3 comprises 13 residues. The CDR3 reads CASRVTGNEKLFF. The part of the CDR3 DNA that was read is TGTGCCAGTAGGGTGACAGGGAATGAAAAA.

As regards this clone: The sequence runs out 3 residues before the end of the CDR3; the remainder is reconstructed from the germline J gene. The chain carries TRBV19 and TRBJ2-5, with D possibly being TRBD1 (6 bases). The germline V gene has CDR1 LNHDA and CDR2 SQIVND (reference sequence). The CDR3 runs to 14 residues. With 10 bases removed from V and 2 bases from J, the gap between germline ends came to 17 bases. The sequenced part of the CDR3 DNA is TGTGCCACCTCAGTCAGGGGCCTTCAAGAGACC. It yields the protein CATSVRGLQET. The full CDR3 reads CATSVRGLQETQYF.

On this clone: From the germline J gene comes the end of the CDR3, since the read stops 3 residues before it. The gene calls are TRBV7-8 and TRBJ2-5; 11 nucleotides align to TRBD2. This CDR3 is 17 amino acids long. CDR1 and CDR2 (germline): SGHVS, FQNEAQ. V was clipped by 8 bases and J by 5 bases; unmatched bases: 16. The CDR3 loop reads CASRRQNSGRASETQYF. The DNA read from the CDR3 is TGTGCCAGCCGCCGCCAAAATAGCGGGAGGGCCTCGGAGACC.

In regard to this clone: The read is 3 residues too short to cover the CDR3 end, so that end is filled in from the germline J gene. The V and J genes are TRBV23-1 and TRBJ1-2; 7 nucleotides agree with TRBD1. TRBV23-1 is reported as an ORF; its role is uncertain. This CDR3 comprises 12 residues. CDR3 in amino acids: CASSTGVRGYTF. The sequenced CDR3 bases are TGCGCCAGCAGCACAGGGGTGCGGGGC.

Frequency places this clone as medium-sized (0.01 to 0.1%). With the read ending 3 residues before the CDR3 end, the germline J gene is used to fill in that end. The genes are TRBV18 and TRBJ2-7, with 7 positions matching TRBD1. V shed 6 bases, J shed 2 bases, and the junction held 7 bases outside the gene matches. CDR1 KGHSH and CDR2 LQKENI come from the germline V gene. The CDR3 runs 14 residues. The CDR3 loop is CASSLGQAAYEQYF. The sequenced part of the CDR3 DNA is TGTGCCAGCTCTCTCGGACAGGCCGCCTACGAG.

To note about this clone: The read is 3 residues too short to cover the CDR3 end, so that end is filled in from the germline J gene. The V and J genes are TRBV7-2 and TRBJ1-2; D gene uncertain. From germline, CDR1 is SGHTA and CDR2 FQGNSA. This CDR3 has 13 residues. The chain's CDR3 is CASSLELADTYTF. The CDR3 DNA, read in part, is TGTGCCAGCAGCTTAGAACTAGCGGATACC.

For this clone: The read terminates 3 residues before the CDR3 end, so the remaining end is supplied by the germline J gene. The rearrangement uses TRBV7-3 and TRBJ2-1, with 8 bases aligning to TRBD1. Per the germline V gene, CDR1 is SGHTA and CDR2 is FQGTGA. The CDR3 has 16 residues. The trim removed 5 bases at V and 2 bases at J, leaving 8 bases unmatched. The CDR3 DNA, read in part, is TGTGCCAGCAGCCCGCCTGGACAGGGAGCCTACAATGAG. It yields the protein CASSPPGQGAYNE. The whole CDR3 region reads CASSPPGQGAYNEQFF. The full variable domain, rest sourced from reference TRBV7-3 and TRBJ2-1, is GAGVSQTPSNKVTEKGKYVELRCDPISGHTALYWYRQSLGQGPEFLIYFQGTGAADDSGLPNDRFFAVRPEGSVSTLKIQRTERGDSAVYLCASSPPGQGAYNEQFFGPGTRLTVL.

Note on this clone: The CDR3 extends 3 residues past the end of the read, so its final part is completed from the germline J gene. The chain is built from TRBV7-6 and TRBJ2-2, with 9 bases that match TRBD1. V was pared by 4 bases and J by 5 bases, with 2 bases of the junction left unmatched. The CDR3 loop spans 14 amino acids. Germline CDR1 is SGHVS and CDR2 is FNYEAQ. Here the CDR3 reads CASSYGQGTGELFF. CDR3 bases read: TGTGCCAGCAGCTATGGACAGGGGACCGGGGAG.

Concerning this clone: The read falls 3 residues short of the CDR3 end, and the missing part is taken from the germline J gene. The chain uses TRBV12-5 and TRBJ2-1; the match to TRBD1 covers 7 bases. Looked up from germline, CDR1 is LGHNT and CDR2 is FRNRAP. This CDR3 spans 15 amino acids. V was pared by 7 bases and J by 0 bases, with 6 bases of the junction left unmatched. CDR3 DNA (partial): TGTGCTAGTGTTCCACAGGGGTCCTCCTACAATGAG. This encodes CASVPQGSSYNE. The whole CDR3 is CASVPQGSSYNEQFF.

About this clone itself: Sequence at one end of the junction differs from germline and may be a read error. This CDR3 is CASSQDLSTDTQYF. The sequenced CDR3 bases are TGCGCCAGCAGCCAAGATTTAAGCACAGATACG. The rearrangement uses TRBV4-2 and TRBJ2-3, with D unresolved. The CDR3 end is not reached by the read, which stops 3 residues before it; the germline J gene fills it in. The CDR3 has 14 amino acids. From germline, CDR1 is LGHNA and CDR2 YNFKEQ.

A remark on this clone: The missing CDR3 end, 3 residues past where the read stops, is filled in from the germline J gene. The chain uses TRBV7-6 and TRBJ2-3; D not certain. The CDR3 sequence is 15 residues long. Germline V lookup: CDR1 SGHVS, CDR2 FNYEAQ. The V end lost 3 bases, the J end lost 1 base, and 11 bases lay between the germline ends. The CDR3 DNA, read in part, is TGTGCCAGCAGCTTGACCGGCCGGGGCACAGATACG. This gives the protein CASSLTGRGTDT. In full, the CDR3 reads CASSLTGRGTDTQYF. Using reference TRBV7-6 and TRBJ2-3 for the parts outside the CDR3, the full variable domain is GAGVSQSPRYKVTKRGQDVALRCDPISGHVSLYWYRQALGQGPEFLTYFNYEAQQDKSGLPNDRFSAERPEGSISTLTIQRTEQRDSAMYRCASSLTGRGTDTQYFGPGTRLTVL.

Comment on this clone: The read terminates 3 residues before the CDR3 end, so the remaining end is supplied by the germline J gene. This chain joins TRBV7-3 and TRBJ2-7, with a weak D call TRBD2 (5 bases). V shed 2 bases and J shed 1 base, with 9 bases lying between them. Germline CDR1 is SGHTA and CDR2 is FQGTGA. The CDR3 runs to 14 residues. This chain's CDR3 is CASSLAGGSYEQYF. The CDR3 DNA, read in part, is TGTGCCAGCAGCTTAGCGGGTGGTTCCTACGAG.

Concerning this clone itself: Read data end 3 residues before the CDR3 end; the end is taken from the germline J gene. This rearrangement joins TRBV10-1 to TRBJ2-1, with TRBD1 identical over 9 bases. The CDR3 covers 16 residues. The germline V gene has CDR1 WNHNN and CDR2 SYGVQD (reference sequence). The J segment lost 7 bases and the V segment lost 0 bases, leaving 7 bases of the junction unmatched. Here the CDR3 reads CASSESKGTGKNEQFF. The DNA read from the CDR3 is TGCGCCAGCAGTGAGTCGAAGGGGACAGGGAAGAATGAG.

As regards this clone: Relative to the germline gene, one junction end is altered; a read error may explain this. Coverage ceases 3 residues before the CDR3 finishes, and the germline J gene fills in the end. The chain has TRBV18 and TRBJ2-7; TRBD1 aligns across 10 bases. Germline loops: CDR1 KGHSH, CDR2 LQKENI. The CDR3 is made up of 15 amino acids. CDR3 region: CASAPTTGGFDEQYF. The CDR3 bases that were read are TGTGCCAGCGCACCAACGACAGGGGGCTTCGACGAG.

Details on this clone: Read data end 3 residues before the CDR3 end; the end is taken from the germline J gene. The chain employs TRBV5-1 and TRBJ2-1; 11 positions agree with TRBD2. CDR3 length: 15 residues. With V trimmed by 2 bases and J by 6 bases, 4 bases remained unmatched. Germline V lookup: CDR1 SGHRS, CDR2 YFSETQ. CDR3 DNA (partial): TGCGCCAGCAGCTTACTAGCGGGAGAAGGCAATGAG. Translated: CASSLLAGEGNE. The CDR3 reads in full as CASSLLAGEGNEQFF.

CDR3 DNA (partial): TGTGCCAGCAGCGAGGACAGGCTGAGCAATCAGCCC. Protein: CASSEDRLSNQP. The CDR3 as a whole reads CASSEDRLSNQPQHF. V and J are TRBV2 and TRBJ1-5; 7 bases align to TRBD1. The CDR3 end falls 3 residues outside the read, so it is completed with the germline J gene. This CDR3 contains 15 residues. Germline CDR1 is SNHLY and CDR2 is FYNNEI. Germline trimming cut 6 bases from V and 1 base from J; bases unmatched to any gene: 6.

About this clone itself: The sequenced fragment ends 3 residues before the CDR3 boundary, so the rest is inferred from the germline J gene. The J gene is TRBJ2-7, the V gene TRBV5-1, with TRBD2 as a possible D gene (6 bases). Per germline, CDR1 SGHRS and CDR2 YFSETQ. Trimming took off 3 bases at V and 6 bases at J, with 13 bases between the two ends. The CDR3 extends over 13 amino acids. The sequenced CDR3 bases are TGCGCCAGCAGCTGGACTATTATAGGCGAG. Protein sequence: CASSWTIIGE. The whole CDR3 is CASSWTIIGEQYF.

Of note for this clone: The read comes to an end 3 residues before the CDR3 does, leaving the germline J gene to fill in the end. V and J are TRBV20-1 and TRBJ2-3, with D possibly matching TRBD2 (5 bases). The ends were cut back, 4 bases at V and 5 bases at J, with 13 bases in the middle. The germline V gene encodes CDR1 DFQATT and CDR2 SNEGSKA (reference sequence). This CDR3 has 13 residues. The CDR3 spells CSAKGRGRDTQYF. The CDR3 DNA, read in part, is TGCAGTGCTAAGGGTCGGGGTAGAGATACG.

Here the CDR3 reads CASSRSGEGNTIYF. The sequenced part of the CDR3 DNA is TGCGCCAGCAGTAGGTCCGGGGAGGGAAACACC. V and J are TRBV5-1 and TRBJ1-3; D is unresolved. The CDR3 extends 3 residues past the end of the read, so its final part is completed from the germline J gene. CDR1 and CDR2 (germline): SGHRS, YFSETQ. Deletions cut 5 bases from V and 4 bases from J, with 13 bases between. CDR3 length: 14 residues.

The CDR3: CAISPGDAPFKAFF. CDR3 bases read: TGTGCCATCAGTCCAGGGGATGCGCCTTTTAAA. V and J are TRBV10-3 and TRBJ1-1, with D possibly TRBD1 on 6 matching bases. The missing CDR3 end, 3 residues past where the read stops, is filled in from the germline J gene. This CDR3 has 14 residues. Germline-derived CDR1 and CDR2 are ENHRY and SYGVKD.